This T cell receptor beta chain originates from a study of blood T cell repertoires in COVID-19 (TCRdb year 2020). Context from the whole study: Samples covering the acute and convalescent phases of COVID-19 were provided by collaborators in the United States, Italy and Spain. Nearly every sample came with metadata listing a de-identified subject ID, COVID-19 status, age in years and sex. The samples were drawn from two sources: the first 160 participants of the ongoing ImmuneRACE study, and 950 to 1,500 subjects contributed by 6 global collaborators. HLA class I and class II types, where available, came from metadata supplied by the sample provider rather than from assay-based typing. The material from the prospective study consisted of cDNA or gDNA derived from T cells, B-cell-depleted T cells, or PBMCs. The repertoires were released in a freely available public database meant as a resource for research on the immune response to SARS-CoV-2. The dataset comprised deeply sampled blood TCRbeta repertoires from subjects exposed to, actively infected with, or recovered from COVID-19. Beyond this particular receptor, the publication reports: How much clinical and demographic metadata was included differed by source and by participant, and the metadata was provided uncurated.

TCRbeta CDR3 regions were amplified from genomic DNA using the immunoSEQ Assay, a bias-controlled multiplex PCR. On the authors' methods: The number of nucleated cells in each sample was estimated by amplification of reference gene primers within the assay. Sequence reads were collapsed and filtered to measure the absolute abundance of every unique TCRbeta CDR3 rearrangement. For each sample, productive Simpson clonality was calculated as the square root of Simpson's diversity index across productive rearrangements. TCRdb carries this immuneACCESS record with in-frame sequences only. Its versions omit some clonotypes, under half of them owing to an unresolved V gene in the studies checked, with the rest unexplained. V and J calls and clone size are given by that table; D and trimming were obtained from the DNA. Within this sample are 150,000 to 200,000 clones, with over 80% of them counted one time only. The ten largest make up 4.8% of the sample.

One collaborating source in Seattle enrolled patients during active infection and followed them longitudinally through the course of disease. Whole blood was collected in K2EDTA tubes by collaborating institutions according to the institutions' own protocols. For TCRbeta analysis, collaborators shipped samples as frozen whole blood, isolated PBMCs, or DNA extracted from either of those sample types. As regards this clone: Its antigen is still unknown. Per-base qualities were not stored, and no clone one base away is much larger.

The specimen was peripheral blood. The clonotype was recovered from a man aged 25-45 years with COVID-19, enrolled during active disease.

At the DNA level, the sequence is TGTGCCAGCAGCGTAGAGGTTTGGGACAGGGACTCTGGCTACACCTTC. Translated, it reads CASSVEVWDRDSGYTF. The V gene is TRBV9 and the J gene is TRBJ1-2, and 9 bases in between align with TRBD1. Trimming accounts for 0 bases at V and 7 bases at J, while the number of junction bases matched to no gene is 10. CDR3 length: 16 amino acids, cysteine to phenylalanine. The kept DNA is CDR3 alone, 48 bases in frame from the first base. CDR1 SGDLS and CDR2 YYNGEE are derived from the germline V gene.